This T cell receptor (beta chain) was sequenced during a study of shared clonotypes between healthy human individuals. In the case of this clone: The target antigen is unknown.

Around 220 ng DNA, tens of thousands of T cell genomes, went into each sorted-subset replicate PCR. The method was immunoSEQ multiplex PCR; TCRdb's version includes in-frame clones alone and lacks a portion of them. The top ten clones hold roughly 0.39% of a sample with 2,500,000 or so clones, 90% to 95% of them seen once. General study points: Rarefaction curves obtained for sorted subsets showed sequencing incomplete despite large depth.

What was sequenced was naive CD4+ T cells from PBMCs. Subset: CD45RA+ positively selected. The clonotype comes from a man younger than 35 in good health. Some clones in this sample may be carry-over from other donors' samples.

The CDR3 loop is CASSTRTGGSDTQYF. The CDR3 region has the DNA TGTGCCAGCAGCACAAGGACAGGGGGATCAGATACGCAGTATTTT. The chain combines TRBV7-2 with TRBJ2-3, with 10 bases lining up with TRBD1. Germline CDR1 and CDR2: SGHTA and FQGNSA. J was trimmed by 4 bases and V by 5 bases; bases with no gene match: 6. CDR3 size: 15 residues. The complete variable domain, with remaining parts taken from reference TRBV7-2 and TRBJ2-3, reads GAGVSQSPSNKVTEKGKDVELRCDPISGHTALYWYRQSLGQGLEFLIYFQGNSAPDKSGLPSDRFSAERTGGSVSTLTIQRTQQEDSAVYLCASSTRTGGSDTQYFGPGTRLTVL.